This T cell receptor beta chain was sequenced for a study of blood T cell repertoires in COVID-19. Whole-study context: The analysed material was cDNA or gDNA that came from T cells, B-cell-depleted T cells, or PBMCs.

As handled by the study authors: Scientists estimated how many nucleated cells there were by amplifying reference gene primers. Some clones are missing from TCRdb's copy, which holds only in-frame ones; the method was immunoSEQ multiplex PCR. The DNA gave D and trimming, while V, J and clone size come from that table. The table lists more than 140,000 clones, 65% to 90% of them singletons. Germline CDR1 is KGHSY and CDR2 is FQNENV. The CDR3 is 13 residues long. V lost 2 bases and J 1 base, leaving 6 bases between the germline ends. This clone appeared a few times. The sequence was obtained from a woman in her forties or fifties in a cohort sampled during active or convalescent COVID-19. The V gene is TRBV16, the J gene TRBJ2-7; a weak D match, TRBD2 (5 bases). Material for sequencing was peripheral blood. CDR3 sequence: CASSQTGSYEQYF. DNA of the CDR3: TGTGCCAGCAGCCAAACGGGGTCCTACGAGCAGTACTTC.